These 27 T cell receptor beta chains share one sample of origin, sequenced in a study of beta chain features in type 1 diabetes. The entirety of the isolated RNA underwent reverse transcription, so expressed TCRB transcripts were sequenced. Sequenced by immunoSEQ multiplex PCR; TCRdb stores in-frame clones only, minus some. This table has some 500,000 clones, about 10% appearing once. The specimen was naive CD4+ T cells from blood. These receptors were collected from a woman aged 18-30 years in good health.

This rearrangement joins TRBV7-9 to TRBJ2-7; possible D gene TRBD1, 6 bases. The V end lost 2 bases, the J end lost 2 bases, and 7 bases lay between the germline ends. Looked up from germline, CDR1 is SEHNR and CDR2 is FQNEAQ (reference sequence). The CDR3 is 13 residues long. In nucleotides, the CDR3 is TGTGCCAGCAGCTTATCAGGGGCCTACGAGCAGTACTTC. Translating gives CASSLSGAYEQYF.

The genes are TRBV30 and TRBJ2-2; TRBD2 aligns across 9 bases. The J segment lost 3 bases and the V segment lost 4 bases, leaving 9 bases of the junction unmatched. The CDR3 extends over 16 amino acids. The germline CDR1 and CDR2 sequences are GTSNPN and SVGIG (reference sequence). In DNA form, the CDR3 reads TGTGCCTGGAAGTTGGCGGGAGGGCCGTACACCGGGGAGCTGTTTTTT. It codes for CAWKLAGGPYTGELFF.

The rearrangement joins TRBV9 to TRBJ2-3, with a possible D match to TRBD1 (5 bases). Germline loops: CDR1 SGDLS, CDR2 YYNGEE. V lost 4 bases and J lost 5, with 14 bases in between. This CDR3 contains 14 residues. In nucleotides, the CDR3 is TGTGCCAGCAGCCGTGACAGAACCCGAGATACGCAGTATTTT. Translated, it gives CASSRDRTRDTQYF.

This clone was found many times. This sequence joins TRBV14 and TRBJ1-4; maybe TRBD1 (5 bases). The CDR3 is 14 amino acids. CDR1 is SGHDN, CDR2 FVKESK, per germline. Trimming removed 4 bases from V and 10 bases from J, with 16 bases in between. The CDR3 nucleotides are TGTGCCAGCAGCCCAGCGGGACTCCGGACAAAACTGTTTTTT. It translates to CASSPAGLRTKLFF. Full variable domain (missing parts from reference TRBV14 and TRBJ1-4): EAGVTQFPSHSVIEKGQTVTLRCDPISGHDNLYWYRRVMGKEIKFLLHFVKESKQDESGMPNNRFLAERTGGTYSTLKVQPAELEDSGVYFCASSPAGLRTKLFFGSGTQLSVL.

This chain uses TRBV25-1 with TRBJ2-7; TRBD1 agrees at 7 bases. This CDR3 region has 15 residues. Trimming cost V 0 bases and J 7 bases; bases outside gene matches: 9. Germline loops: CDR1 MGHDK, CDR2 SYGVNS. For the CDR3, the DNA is TGTGCCAGCAGTGAATATACAGGGGTTTCGAGGGAGCAGTACTTC. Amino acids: CASSEYTGVSREQYF.

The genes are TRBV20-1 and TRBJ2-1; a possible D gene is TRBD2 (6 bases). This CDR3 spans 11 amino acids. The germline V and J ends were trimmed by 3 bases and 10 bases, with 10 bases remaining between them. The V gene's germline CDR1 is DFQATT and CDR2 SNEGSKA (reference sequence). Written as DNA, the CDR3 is TGCAGTGCTAGTTTAGCGGAAGAGCAGTTCTTC. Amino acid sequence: CSASLAEEQFF.

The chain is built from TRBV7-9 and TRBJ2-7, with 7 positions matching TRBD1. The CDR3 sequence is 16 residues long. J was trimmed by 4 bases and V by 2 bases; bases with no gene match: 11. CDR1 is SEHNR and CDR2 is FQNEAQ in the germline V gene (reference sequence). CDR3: CASSLTPGQLFYEQYF. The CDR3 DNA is TGTGCCAGCAGCTTAACCCCGGGACAGCTTTTTTACGAGCAGTACTTC.

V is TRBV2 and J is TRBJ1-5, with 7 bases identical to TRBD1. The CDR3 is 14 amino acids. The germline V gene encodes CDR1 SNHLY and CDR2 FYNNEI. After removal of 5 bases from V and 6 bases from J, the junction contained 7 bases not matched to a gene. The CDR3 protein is CASSTGQAGQPQHF. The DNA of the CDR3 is TGTGCCAGCAGTACTGGACAGGCGGGTCAGCCCCAGCATTTT.

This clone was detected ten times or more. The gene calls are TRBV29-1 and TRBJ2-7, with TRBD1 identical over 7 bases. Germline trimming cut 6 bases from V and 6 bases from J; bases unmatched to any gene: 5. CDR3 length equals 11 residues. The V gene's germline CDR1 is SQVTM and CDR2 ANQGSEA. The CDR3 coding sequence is TGCAGCGTGGCGACAGGGTCCGAGCAGTACGTC. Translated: CSVATGSEQYV.

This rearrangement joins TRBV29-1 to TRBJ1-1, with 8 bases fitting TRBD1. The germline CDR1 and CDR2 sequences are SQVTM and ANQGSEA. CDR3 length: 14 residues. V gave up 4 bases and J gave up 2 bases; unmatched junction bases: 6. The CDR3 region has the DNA TGCAGCGTTGGCACGACAGGGGTAAACACTGAAGCTTTCTTT. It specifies CSVGTTGVNTEAFF.

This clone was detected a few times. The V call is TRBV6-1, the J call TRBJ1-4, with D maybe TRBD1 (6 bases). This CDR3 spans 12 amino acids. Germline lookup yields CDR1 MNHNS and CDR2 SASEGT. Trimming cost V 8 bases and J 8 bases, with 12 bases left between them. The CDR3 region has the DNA TGTGCCAGCGGGACAACGCGGGAAAAACTGTTTTTT. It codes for CASGTTREKLFF.

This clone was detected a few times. The DNA of the CDR3 is TGTGCCAGCAGCCAAGAATCCGAGCGGGGTTACCTCCCGGCAGCCAAAAACATTCAGTACTTC. The encoded protein is CASSQESERGYLPAAKNIQYF. The rearrangement joins TRBV4-2 to TRBJ2-4; 7 bases align to TRBD2. The germline V gene encodes CDR1 LGHNA and CDR2 YNFKEQ. CDR3 length: 21 residues. The ends lost 0 bases at V and 0 bases at J; junction bases unmatched: 17.

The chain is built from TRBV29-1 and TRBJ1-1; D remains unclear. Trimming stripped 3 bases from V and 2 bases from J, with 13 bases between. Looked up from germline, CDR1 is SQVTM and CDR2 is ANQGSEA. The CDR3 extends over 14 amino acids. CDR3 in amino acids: CSVEFKGVNTEAFF. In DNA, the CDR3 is TGCAGCGTTGAGTTTAAGGGTGTCAACACTGAAGCTTTCTTT.

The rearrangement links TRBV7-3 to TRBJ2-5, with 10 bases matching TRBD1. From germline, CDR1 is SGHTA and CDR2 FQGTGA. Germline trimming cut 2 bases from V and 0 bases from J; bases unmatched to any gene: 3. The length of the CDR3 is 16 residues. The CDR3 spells CASSLGTGANQETQYF. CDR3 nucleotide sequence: TGTGCCAGCAGCTTAGGGACAGGGGCGAACCAAGAGACCCAGTACTTC.

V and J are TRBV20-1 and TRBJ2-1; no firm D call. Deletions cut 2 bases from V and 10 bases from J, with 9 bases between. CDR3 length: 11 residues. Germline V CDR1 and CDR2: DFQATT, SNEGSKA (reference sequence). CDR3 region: CSARWLGEQFF. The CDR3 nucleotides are TGCAGTGCTAGATGGCTAGGCGAGCAGTTCTTC.

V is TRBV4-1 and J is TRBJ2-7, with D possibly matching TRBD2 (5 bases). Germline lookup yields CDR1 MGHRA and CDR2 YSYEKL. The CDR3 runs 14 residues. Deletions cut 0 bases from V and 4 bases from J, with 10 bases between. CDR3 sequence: CASSQESRDYEQYV. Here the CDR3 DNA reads TGCGCCAGCAGCCAAGAATCTCGGGATTACGAGCAGTACGTC.

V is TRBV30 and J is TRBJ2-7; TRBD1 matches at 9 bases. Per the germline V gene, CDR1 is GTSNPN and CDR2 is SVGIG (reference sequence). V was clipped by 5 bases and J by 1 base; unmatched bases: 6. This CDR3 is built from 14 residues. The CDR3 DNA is TGTGCCTGGGCGAGACAGGGGGGTTCCTACGAGCAGTACTTC. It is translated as CAWARQGGSYEQYF.

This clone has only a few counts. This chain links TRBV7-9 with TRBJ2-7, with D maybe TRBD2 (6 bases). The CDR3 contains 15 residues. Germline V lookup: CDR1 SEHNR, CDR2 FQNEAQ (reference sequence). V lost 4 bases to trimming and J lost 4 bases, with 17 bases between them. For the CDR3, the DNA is TGTGCCAGCAGCTCGACCCCGGGGGATCGGTACGAGCAGTACTTC. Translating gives CASSSTPGDRYEQYF. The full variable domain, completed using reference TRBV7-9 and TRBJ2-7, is DTGVSQNPRHKITKRGQNVTFRCDPISEHNRLYWYRQTLGQGPEFLTYFQNEAQLEKSRLLSDRFSAERPKGSFSTLEIQRTEQGDSAMYLCASSSTPGDRYEQYFGPGTRLTVT.

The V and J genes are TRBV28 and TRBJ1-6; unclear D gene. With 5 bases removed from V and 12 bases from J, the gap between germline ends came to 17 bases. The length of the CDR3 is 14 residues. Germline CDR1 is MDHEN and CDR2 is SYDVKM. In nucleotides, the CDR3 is TGTGCCAGCAGTCTTTCAGGACGGATCCAACCCCTCCACTTT. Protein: CASSLSGRIQPLHF.

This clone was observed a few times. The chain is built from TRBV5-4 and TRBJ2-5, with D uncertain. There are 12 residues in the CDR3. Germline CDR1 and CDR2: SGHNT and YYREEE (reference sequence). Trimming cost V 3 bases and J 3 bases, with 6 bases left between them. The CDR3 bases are TGTGCCAGCAGCTCACCCGAAGAGACCCAGTACTTC. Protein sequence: CASSSPEETQYF.

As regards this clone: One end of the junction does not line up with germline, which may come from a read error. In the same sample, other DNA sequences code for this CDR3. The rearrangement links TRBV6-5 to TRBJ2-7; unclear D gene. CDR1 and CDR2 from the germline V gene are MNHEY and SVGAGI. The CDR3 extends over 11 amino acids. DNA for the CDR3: TGTGCCAGCAGTAACTCCTACGAGCAGTACTTC. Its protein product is CASSNSYEQYF.

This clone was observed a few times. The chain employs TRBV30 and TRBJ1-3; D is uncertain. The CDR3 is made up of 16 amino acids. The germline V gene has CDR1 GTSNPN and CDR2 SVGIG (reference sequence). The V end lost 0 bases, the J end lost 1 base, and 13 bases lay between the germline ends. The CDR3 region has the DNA TGTGCCTGGAGTGTACTCCCCCATCGTTCTGGAAACACCATATATTTT. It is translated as CAWSVLPHRSGNTIYF.

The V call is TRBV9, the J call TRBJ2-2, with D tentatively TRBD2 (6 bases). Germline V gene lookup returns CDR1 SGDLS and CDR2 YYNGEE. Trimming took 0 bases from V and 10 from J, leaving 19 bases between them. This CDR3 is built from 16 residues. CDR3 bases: TGTGCCAGCAGCGTAGTCGTGACTAGTGTTATTGCGGAGCTGTTTTTT. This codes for CASSVVVTSVIAELFF. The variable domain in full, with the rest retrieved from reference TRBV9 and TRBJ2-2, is DSGVTQTPKHLITATGQRVTLRCSPRSGDLSVYWYQQSLDQGLQFLIQYYNGEERAKGNILERFSAQQFPDLHSELNLSSLELGDSALYFCASSVVVTSVIAELFFGEGSRLTVL.

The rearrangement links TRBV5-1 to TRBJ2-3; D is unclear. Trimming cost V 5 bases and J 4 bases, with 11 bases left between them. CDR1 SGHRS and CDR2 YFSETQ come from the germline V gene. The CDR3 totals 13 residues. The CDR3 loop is CASSVQNPDTQYF. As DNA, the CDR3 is TGCGCCAGCAGTGTCCAGAACCCAGATACGCAGTATTTT.

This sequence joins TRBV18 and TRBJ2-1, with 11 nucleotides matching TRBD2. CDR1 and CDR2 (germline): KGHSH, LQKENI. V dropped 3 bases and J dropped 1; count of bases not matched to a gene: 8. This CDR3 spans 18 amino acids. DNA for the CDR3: TGTGCCAGCTCACCGAGGCTAGCGGGAGGACGTTCCTACAATGAGCAGTTCTTC. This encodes CASSPRLAGGRSYNEQFF.

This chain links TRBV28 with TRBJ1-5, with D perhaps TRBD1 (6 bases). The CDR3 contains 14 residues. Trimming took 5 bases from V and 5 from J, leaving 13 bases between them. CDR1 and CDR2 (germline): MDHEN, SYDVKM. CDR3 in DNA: TGTGCCAGCAGTCCCCGAACAGGGCATCAGCCCCAGCATTTT. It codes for CASSPRTGHQPQHF.

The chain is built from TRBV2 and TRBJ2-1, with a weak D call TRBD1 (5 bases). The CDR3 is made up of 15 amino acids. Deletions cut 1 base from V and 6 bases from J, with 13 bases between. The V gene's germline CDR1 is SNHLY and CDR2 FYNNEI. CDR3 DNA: TGTGCCAGCAGTGAAGTCTCAGGGAAGGTCAATGAGCAGTTCTTC. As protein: CASSEVSGKVNEQFF.